This T cell receptor beta chain was identified during a study of T cell changes during pregnancy in multiple sclerosis. Libraries were prepared by immunoSEQ multiplex PCR; TCRdb keeps only in-frame clonotypes and omits some of them. The sample holds about 42,000 clones; about 91% are singletons and the top ten take roughly 1.8%. The CDR3 sequence is 14 residues long. Germline lookup yields CDR1 MNHNS and CDR2 SASEGT. Trimming at V came to 7 bases and at J to 1 base, leaving 7 bases not matched to a gene. Source: CD4+ T cells from peripheral blood mononuclear cells, taken after pregnancy. The chain recombines TRBV6-1 with TRBJ2-7; 7 bases align to TRBD1. This TCR was sampled from a female donor in good health, enrolled as a control in a pregnancy study. CDR3 DNA: TGTGCCAGCACCACCGGGACAGCTTCCTACGAGCAGTACTTC. Translated: CASTTGTASYEQYF.